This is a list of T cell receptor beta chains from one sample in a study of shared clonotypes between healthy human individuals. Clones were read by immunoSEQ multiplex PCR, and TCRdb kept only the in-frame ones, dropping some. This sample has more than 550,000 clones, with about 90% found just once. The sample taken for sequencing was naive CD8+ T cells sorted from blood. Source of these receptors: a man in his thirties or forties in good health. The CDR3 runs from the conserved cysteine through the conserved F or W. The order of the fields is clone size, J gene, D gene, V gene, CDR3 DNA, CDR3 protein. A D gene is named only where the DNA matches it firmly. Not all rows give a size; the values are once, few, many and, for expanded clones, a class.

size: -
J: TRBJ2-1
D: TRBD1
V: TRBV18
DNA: TGTGCCAGCTCCCGACAGGGCACCTCCTACAATGAGCAGTTCTTC
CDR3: CASSRQGTSYNEQFF

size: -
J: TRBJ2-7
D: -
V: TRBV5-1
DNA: TGCGCCAGCAGCTTGGCCTTGGACGGGGGCTACGAGCAGTACTTC
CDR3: CASSLALDGGYEQYF

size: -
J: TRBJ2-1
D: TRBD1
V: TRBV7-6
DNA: TGTGCCAGCAGCATTAGACAGGGGGTAAGAGATGAGCAGTTCTTC
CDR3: CASSIRQGVRDEQFF

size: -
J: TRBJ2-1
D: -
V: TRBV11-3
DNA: TGTGCCAGCAGCTTTTTCCCATACAATGAGCAGTTCTTC
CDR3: CASSFFPYNEQFF

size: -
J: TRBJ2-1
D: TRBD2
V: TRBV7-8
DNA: TGTGCCAGCAGCTTAGCCGGGAGGAACAATGAGCAGTTCTTC
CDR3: CASSLAGRNNEQFF

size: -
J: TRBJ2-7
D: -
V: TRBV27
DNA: TGTGCCAGCAGTTTAGTGGGGGTCCGTCTCGAGCAGTACTTC
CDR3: CASSLVGVRLEQYF

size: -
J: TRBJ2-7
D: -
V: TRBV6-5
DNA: TGTGCCAGCAGTACAGGGTACGAGCAGTACTTC
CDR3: CASSTGYEQYF

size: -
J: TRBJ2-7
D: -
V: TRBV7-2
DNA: TGTGCCAGCAGCCGAATCCTAGATTACGAGCAGTACTTC
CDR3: CASSRILDYEQYF

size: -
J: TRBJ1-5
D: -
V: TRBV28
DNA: TGTGCCAGCAGTTCCCCGGGTCCTCAGCCCCAGCATTTT
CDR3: CASSSPGPQPQHF

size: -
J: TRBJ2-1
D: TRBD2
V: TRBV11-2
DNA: TGTGCCAGCAGCGATATATTTAGAAGCATGTCGGGAGGGAACAATGAGCAGTTCTTC
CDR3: CASSDIFRSMSGGNNEQFF

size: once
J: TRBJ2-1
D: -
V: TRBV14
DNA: TGTGCCAGCAGCCCGTGGCAGGTCGGGGAGAATGAGCAGTTCTTC
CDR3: CASSPWQVGENEQFF

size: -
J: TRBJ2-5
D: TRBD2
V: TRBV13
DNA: TGTGCCAGCAGCTTAAGTCCAGCGGGAGGATCCGAGACCCAGTACTTC
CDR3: CASSLSPAGGSETQYF

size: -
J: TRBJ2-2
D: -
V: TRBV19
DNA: TGTGCCAGTAGACAAACACCCGGTGATTCCGGGGAGCTGTTTTTT
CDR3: CASRQTPGDSGELFF

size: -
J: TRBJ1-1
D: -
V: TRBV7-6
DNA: TGTGCCAGCAGCCGTAAGGGAAGTGGGGGCACTGAAGCTTTCTTT
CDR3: CASSRKGSGGTEAFF

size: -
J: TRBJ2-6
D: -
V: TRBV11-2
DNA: TGTGCCAGCAGCTTCGATCGACCGGGATCTGGGGCCAACGTCCTGACTTTC
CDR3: CASSFDRPGSGANVLTF

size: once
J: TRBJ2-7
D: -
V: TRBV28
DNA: TGTGCCAGCAGTTTAGAGTTCGGTCGAGGCTACGAGCAGTACTTC
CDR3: CASSLEFGRGYEQYF

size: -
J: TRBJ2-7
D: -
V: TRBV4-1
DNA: TGCGCCAGCAGCCAAGTTGGGCCAAGCTCCTACGAGCAGTACTTC
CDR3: CASSQVGPSSYEQYF

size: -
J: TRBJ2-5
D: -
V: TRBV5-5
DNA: TGTGCCAGCAGCTTGGCCAGGGAGATACAAGAGACCCAGTACTTC
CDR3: CASSLAREIQETQYF

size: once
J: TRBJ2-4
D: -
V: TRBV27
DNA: TGTGCCAGCAGTCCCGGTGGGAGAGCCAAAAACATTCAGTACTTC
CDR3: CASSPGGRAKNIQYF

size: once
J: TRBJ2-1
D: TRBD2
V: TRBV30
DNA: TGTGCCTGGATAATCGGGAGGGCCTTGTTTAATGAGCAGTTCTTC
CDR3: CAWIIGRALFNEQFF

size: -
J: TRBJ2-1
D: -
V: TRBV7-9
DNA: TGTGCCAGCAGCCTCATAGGAGGGGGCAATGAGCAGTTCTTC
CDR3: CASSLIGGGNEQFF

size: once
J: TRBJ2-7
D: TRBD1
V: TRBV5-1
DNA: TGCGCCAGCAGCTTGGCCTCCTCGGACAGGGAAAACGAGCAGTACTTC
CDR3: CASSLASSDRENEQYF

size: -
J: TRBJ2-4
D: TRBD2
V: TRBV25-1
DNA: TGTGCCAGCAAGGGGACTAGCGGGATAAACATTCAGTACTTC
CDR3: CASKGTSGINIQYF

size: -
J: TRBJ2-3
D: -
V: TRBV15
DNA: TGTGCCACCAGCAGAGAAAGGGCGGCTTTGAATACGCAGTATTTT
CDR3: CATSRERAALNTQYF

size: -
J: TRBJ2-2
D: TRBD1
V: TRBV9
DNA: TGTGCCAGCAGCGCATTGGACAGGGCGAAAACCGGGGAGCTGTTTTTT
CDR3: CASSALDRAKTGELFF

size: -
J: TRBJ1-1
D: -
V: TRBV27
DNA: TGTGCCAGCAGTTTATTCGGGGGGGCGGAGAACACTGAAGCTTTCTTT
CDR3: CASSLFGGAENTEAFF

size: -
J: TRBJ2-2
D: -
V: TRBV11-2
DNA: TGTGCCAGCAGCTTAGTCGTGGGTTTAGTTGCCGGGGAGCTGTTTTTT
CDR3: CASSLVVGLVAGELFF

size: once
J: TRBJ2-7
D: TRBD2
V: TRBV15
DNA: TGTGCCACCAGCAGGCTTGGGGTCGGGACTAGCGACTACGAGCAGTACTTC
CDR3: CATSRLGVGTSDYEQYF

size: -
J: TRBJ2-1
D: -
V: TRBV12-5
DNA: TGTGCTAGTGCCAGGACTACGAATGAGCAGTTCTTC
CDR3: CASARTTNEQFF

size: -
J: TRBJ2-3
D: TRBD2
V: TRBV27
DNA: TGTGCCAGCAAACGCTCCGGGACTAGCGCCACAGATACGCAGTATTTT
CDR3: CASKRSGTSATDTQYF

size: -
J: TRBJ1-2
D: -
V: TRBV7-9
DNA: TGTGCCAGCAGCCCGACTATCGTAACACAGGGAAGGTATGGCTACACCTTC
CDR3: CASSPTIVTQGRYGYTF

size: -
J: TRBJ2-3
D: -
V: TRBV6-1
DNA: TGTGCCAGCAGTGAAGGGAGGAGGGTTCAGTTTGCGGATACGCAGTATTTT
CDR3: CASSEGRRVQFADTQYF

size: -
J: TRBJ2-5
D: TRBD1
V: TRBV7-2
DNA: TGTGCCAGCAGCTACCGGGACAGGATAGAGACCCAGTACTTC
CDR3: CASSYRDRIETQYF

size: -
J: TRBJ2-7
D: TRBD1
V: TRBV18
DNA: TGTGCCAGCTCACCTCCCGGGACAGTAACCTACGAGCAGTACTTC
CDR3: CASSPPGTVTYEQYF

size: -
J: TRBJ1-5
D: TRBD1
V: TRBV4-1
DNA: TGCGCCAGCAGCCACGATCCGGGACAGTTCAATCAGCCCCAGCATTTT
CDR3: CASSHDPGQFNQPQHF

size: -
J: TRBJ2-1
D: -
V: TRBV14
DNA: TGTGCCAGCAGCCAAGGGGTAGGGGCCCCTTGGGAGCAGTTCTTC
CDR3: CASSQGVGAPWEQFF

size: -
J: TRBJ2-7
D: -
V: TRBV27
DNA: TGTGCCAGCAGTTTAGGAGCGGGCCAACTCTACGAGCAGTACTTC
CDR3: CASSLGAGQLYEQYF

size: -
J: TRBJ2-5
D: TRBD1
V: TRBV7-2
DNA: TGTGCCAGCAGCCCCAAACGCCGACGGGACAGGCAGAATCAAGAGACCCAGTACTTC
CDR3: CASSPKRRRDRQNQETQYF